This entry lists 32 T cell receptor beta chains sequenced from one sample in a study of CD8 T cell repertoires and HIV-1 epitope variants. Data came from immunoSEQ multiplex PCR; TCRdb stores just in-frame clones and leaves some out. There are roughly 5,000 clones in the sample; about three fifths occur only once, and 40% to 55% lies in the top ten. Their target antigens are unknown. What was sequenced was cultured CD8+ T cells derived from PBMCs. The receptors originated from a male donor with HIV.

The V gene is TRBV28, the J gene TRBJ1-4; 7 nucleotides agree with TRBD1. The CDR3 contains 16 residues. Germline V gene lookup returns CDR1 MDHEN and CDR2 SYDVKM. J lost 6 bases, V lost 6 bases, and 13 bases had no gene match. The CDR3 DNA reads as TGTGCCAGCAGCTTAGCCCCAGGGACAGATTATGAAAAACTGTTTTTT. This gives the protein CASSLAPGTDYEKLFF. The full variable domain, its missing parts supplied by reference TRBV28 and TRBJ1-4, is DVKVTQSSRYLVKRTGEKVFLECVQDMDHENMFWYRQDPGLGLRLIYFSYDVKMKEKGDIPEGYSVSREKKERFSLILESASTNQTSMYLCASSLAPGTDYEKLFFGSGTQLSVL.

The chain combines TRBV5-5 with TRBJ2-4; D is unresolved. This CDR3 is 13 amino acids long. V was trimmed by 2 bases and J by 6 bases, leaving 9 bases between them. Germline V gene data show CDR1 as SGHKS and CDR2 as YYEKEE (reference sequence). CDR3 amino acids: CASSFSSGNIQYF. Written as DNA, the CDR3 is TGTGCCAGCAGCTTTTCCTCAGGAAACATTCAGTACTTC.

This chain connects TRBV19 to TRBJ2-7; tentatively, D is TRBD1 or TRBD2 (5 bases each). Germline-derived CDR1 and CDR2 are LNHDA and SQIVND (reference sequence). This CDR3 spans 15 amino acids. The V end lost 5 bases, the J end lost 1 base, and 15 bases lay between the germline ends. Here the CDR3 reads CASSPNWDGSYEQYF. Here the CDR3 DNA reads TGTGCCAGTAGTCCGAACTGGGACGGGTCCTACGAGCAGTACTTC. Using reference TRBV19 and TRBJ2-7 for the parts outside the CDR3, the full variable domain is DGGITQSPKYLFRKEGQNVTLSCEQNLNHDAMYWYRQDPGQGLRLIYYSQIVNDFQKGDIAEGYSVSREKKESFPLTVTSAQKNPTAFYLCASSPNWDGSYEQYFGPGTRLTVT.

This chain connects TRBV7-2 to TRBJ2-7, with a possible D match to TRBD1 (6 bases). Germline CDR1 and CDR2: SGHTA and FQGNSA. The CDR3 length is 14 residues. The V gene lost 5 bases and the J gene lost 2 bases, with 13 bases spanning the gap. In DNA form, the CDR3 reads TGTGCCAGCAGCCCTTCAACAGGGACCTACGAGCAGTACTTC. It codes for CASSPSTGTYEQYF.

The CDR3 loop reads CASISGHSYTDTQYF. CDR3 bases: TGTGCGTCCATCTCGGGCCACTCCTACACAGATACGCAGTATTTT. The V gene is TRBV30, the J gene TRBJ2-3; D is undetermined. Germline V gene lookup returns CDR1 GTSNPN and CDR2 SVGIG (reference sequence). This CDR3 region has 15 residues.

CDR3 sequence (DNA): TGTGCCAGCAGCTCCTCAGGCCCGGGGTTGCGAGAGACCCAGTACTTC. The encoded protein is CASSSSGPGLRETQYF. The rearrangement uses TRBV7-3 and TRBJ2-5; a weak D match, TRBD2 (5 bases). CDR1 and CDR2 from the germline V gene are SGHTA and FQGTGA. V lost 4 bases to trimming and J lost 4 bases, with 19 bases between them. The CDR3 is 16 amino acids.

The CDR3 here is CASSSDYYEQYF. The CDR3 coding sequence is TGTGCCAGCAGTTCCGACTACTACGAGCAGTACTTC. The chain uses TRBV6-6 and TRBJ2-7; a weak D match, TRBD2 (5 bases). V shed 4 bases and J shed 3 bases, with 7 bases lying between them. The CDR3 has 12 amino acids. CDR1 MNHNY and CDR2 SVGAGI come from the germline V gene (reference sequence).

This chain links TRBV9 with TRBJ2-2; D may be TRBD1 (6 bases). Germline values: CDR1 SGDLS, CDR2 YYNGEE. V dropped 4 bases and J dropped 1 base, with 11 bases sitting between them. The CDR3 is 15 amino acids. The CDR3 reads CASSTGTLNTGELFF. The CDR3 DNA is TGTGCCAGCAGCACCGGGACACTGAACACCGGGGAGCTGTTTTTT.

Turning to this clone: The junction shows a germline mismatch at one end, possibly a read error. The chain carries TRBV7-7 and TRBJ2-5; the match to TRBD2 covers 7 bases. Germline V lookup: CDR1 SSHAT, CDR2 FNYEAQ (reference sequence). This CDR3 has 15 amino acids. The CDR3 sequence: CASSLTVAGEETQYF. Here the CDR3 DNA reads TGTGCTAGCAGCTTAACGGTGGCGGGAGAAGAGACCCAGTACTTC.

This clone appeared a few times. This sequence joins TRBV7-9 and TRBJ1-1; D is possibly TRBD1 (5 bases). Germline CDR1 SEHNR, CDR2 FQNEAQ (reference sequence). Trimming took off 5 bases at V and 1 base at J, with 14 bases between the two ends. CDR3 length: 15 amino acids. CDR3 sequence (DNA): TGTGCCAGCAGCCCACCGCGGGGCCAGAACACTGAAGCTTTCTTT. Residues: CASSPPRGQNTEAFF.

This chain links TRBV28 with TRBJ2-1, with 9 bases lining up with TRBD2. The trim removed 7 bases at V and 6 bases at J, leaving 10 bases unmatched. The CDR3 sequence is 15 residues long. CDR1 and CDR2 from the germline V gene are MDHEN and SYDVKM. The CDR3 sequence is CASTTGTSMGNEQFF. The DNA of the CDR3 is TGTGCCAGCACCACCGGGACTAGCATGGGCAATGAGCAGTTCTTC.

A few counts support this clone. V gene TRBV19 combines with J gene TRBJ2-7; 9 bases match TRBD1. J lost 6 bases, V lost 4 bases, and 7 bases had no gene match. The germline CDR1 and CDR2 sequences are LNHDA and SQIVND (reference sequence). The CDR3 contains 14 residues. CDR3: CASSRGTGPGEQYF. Here the CDR3 DNA reads TGTGCCAGTAGTAGAGGGACAGGGCCTGGCGAGCAGTACTTC.

This chain joins TRBV28 and TRBJ1-2; D call uncertain. V lost 3 bases, J lost 7 bases, and 12 bases lay in between. The CDR3 is 13 amino acids. Germline V CDR1 and CDR2: MDHEN, SYDVKM. The CDR3 DNA follows: TGTGCCAGCAGTTTTGAGGGTACCAGTGGCTACACCTTC. It specifies CASSFEGTSGYTF.

This clone is judged medium-sized. J is TRBJ1-1 and V is TRBV28, with unresolved D. The CDR3 length is 14 residues. V shed 3 bases and J shed 4 bases, with 12 bases lying between them. CDR1 MDHEN and CDR2 SYDVKM come from the germline V gene. The CDR3 DNA is TGTGCCAGCAGTTTTCGGGGATGGGGCACTGAAGCTTTCTTT. This sequence encodes CASSFRGWGTEAFF.

The CDR3 loop is CASSPGPYSYEQYF. In DNA, the CDR3 is TGTGCCAGCAGCCCCGGTCCGTATTCCTACGAGCAGTACTTC. The rearrangement joins TRBV11-3 to TRBJ2-7; D call uncertain. V dropped 5 bases and J dropped 1 base, with 12 bases sitting between them. There are 14 residues in the CDR3. The germline gives CDR1 SGHNT, CDR2 YENEEA. The complete variable domain, with remaining parts taken from reference TRBV11-3 and TRBJ2-7, reads EAGVVQSPRYKIIEKKQPVAFWCNPISGHNTLYWYLQNLGQGPELLIRYENEEAVDDSQLPKDRFSAERLKGVDSTLKIQPAELGDSAVYLCASSPGPYSYEQYFGPGTRLTVT.

The chain uses TRBV11-2 and TRBJ2-2; 7 bases align to TRBD1. Per the germline V gene, CDR1 is SGHAT and CDR2 is FQNNGV. J was trimmed by 4 bases and V by 5 bases; bases with no gene match: 10. CDR3 length: 16 residues. This chain's CDR3 is CASSPGGAGGTGELFF. CDR3 bases: TGTGCCAGCAGCCCGGGTGGCGCAGGGGGCACCGGGGAGCTGTTTTTT. Based on the CDR3 plus reference TRBV11-2 and TRBJ2-2, the full variable domain is EAGVAQSPRYKIIEKRQSVAFWCNPISGHATLYWYQQILGQGPKLLIQFQNNGVVDDSQLPKDRFSAERLKGVDSTLKIQPAKLEDSAVYLCASSPGGAGGTGELFFGEGSRLTVL.

The genes are TRBV7-6 and TRBJ2-2; TRBD1 matches at 9 bases. V shed 4 bases and J 6 bases; nucleotides not matched to a gene: 6. The CDR3 consists of 15 residues. Germline V lookup: CDR1 SGHVS, CDR2 FNYEAQ. CDR3 residues: CASSWMDRGAGELFF. Written as DNA, the CDR3 is TGTGCCAGCAGCTGGATGGACAGGGGCGCCGGGGAGCTGTTTTTT.

The chain is built from TRBV27 and TRBJ1-1; D call uncertain. V lost 5 bases and J lost 3, with 19 bases in between. Germline V gene data show CDR1 as MNHEY and CDR2 as SMNVEV (reference sequence). The CDR3 is 16 amino acids. The CDR3 sequence: CASSPFPRVRDTEAFF. CDR3 nucleotides: TGTGCCAGCAGTCCCTTTCCCCGGGTGAGAGACACTGAAGCTTTCTTT.

The rearrangement links TRBV7-9 to TRBJ2-5; 8 nucleotides line up with TRBD1. The ends lost 2 bases at V and 5 bases at J; junction bases unmatched: 13. There are 17 residues in the CDR3. Germline V lookup: CDR1 SEHNR, CDR2 FQNEAQ (reference sequence). CDR3 DNA: TGTGCCAGCAGCTTAACCCTGGACAGGGCGTTGATCGAGACCCAGTACTTC. Translated, it gives CASSLTLDRALIETQYF.

CDR3 loop: CASQASEGNRYNEQFF. CDR3 coding DNA: TGTGCCAGTCAAGCATCCGAAGGGAATCGCTACAATGAGCAGTTCTTC. The chain carries TRBV19 and TRBJ2-1; no firm D call. This CDR3 has 16 amino acids. Germline values: CDR1 LNHDA, CDR2 SQIVND (reference sequence). Trimming took off 8 bases at V and 3 bases at J, with 20 bases between the two ends.

The gene calls are TRBV9 and TRBJ1-1; D is perhaps TRBD1 (6 bases). The CDR3 has 14 amino acids. The V and J ends lost 3 bases and 2 bases respectively, with 11 bases between them. The germline gives CDR1 SGDLS, CDR2 YYNGEE. As DNA, the CDR3 is TGTGCCAGCAGCGCCGGGACAACTAACACTGAAGCTTTCTTT. Encoded protein: CASSAGTTNTEAFF.

This clone showed up just a few times. The DNA of the CDR3 is TGTGCCAGCAGTCCCTATGATGGGAGCAATCAGCCCCAGCATTTT. Amino acid sequence: CASSPYDGSNQPQHF. This chain connects TRBV28 to TRBJ1-5; D ambiguous. Germline CDR1 and CDR2: MDHEN and SYDVKM. CDR3 length: 15 residues. Between the trimmed V and J ends, which lost 5 bases and 1 base, there was a span of 12 bases.

This chain joins TRBV7-9 and TRBJ2-4; maybe TRBD2 (5 bases). The CDR3 consists of 17 residues. The germline V gene has CDR1 SEHNR and CDR2 FQNEAQ (reference sequence). V was pared by 7 bases and J by 0 bases, with 19 bases between. The CDR3 DNA reads TGTGCCAGCACCCCGGGGTCCCTAAATCTAGCCAAAAACATTCAGTACTTC. Its protein is CASTPGSLNLAKNIQYF.

The chain is built from TRBV7-2 and TRBJ1-2; TRBD1 matches at 7 bases. From germline, CDR1 is SGHTA and CDR2 FQGNSA. The CDR3 runs to 14 residues. V shed 3 bases, J shed 4 bases, and the junction held 5 bases outside the gene matches. The CDR3 coding sequence is TGTGCCAGCAGCTTGGGCAGGGGGGCCTATGGCTACACCTTC. This sequence encodes CASSLGRGAYGYTF. The entire variable domain, with the rest obtained from reference TRBV7-2 and TRBJ1-2, is as follows: GAGVSQSPSNKVTEKGKDVELRCDPISGHTALYWYRQSLGQGLEFLIYFQGNSAPDKSGLPSDRFSAERTGGSVSTLTIQRTQQEDSAVYLCASSLGRGAYGYTFGSGTRLTVV.

This chain uses TRBV7-6 with TRBJ1-3; D is ambiguous. The germline V gene has CDR1 SGHVS and CDR2 FNYEAQ. Between the trimmed V and J ends, which lost 10 bases and 2 bases, there was a span of 18 bases. This CDR3 comprises 15 residues. CDR3 loop: CATSGPETTGNTIYF. CDR3 bases: TGTGCCACCAGTGGGCCCGAAACGACTGGAAACACCATATATTTT.

V and J are TRBV19 and TRBJ1-4; D unclear. V was clipped by 6 bases and J by 8 bases, with 16 bases between them. Germline loops: CDR1 LNHDA, CDR2 SQIVND (reference sequence). The CDR3 is 14 residues long. CDR3 protein: CASSIGSNGEKLFF. CDR3 DNA: TGTGCCAGTAGCATCGGGTCTAACGGGGAAAAACTGTTTTTT. Combining the CDR3 with reference TRBV19 and TRBJ1-4 gives the whole variable domain DGGITQSPKYLFRKEGQNVTLSCEQNLNHDAMYWYRQDPGQGLRLIYYSQIVNDFQKGDIAEGYSVSREKKESFPLTVTSAQKNPTAFYLCASSIGSNGEKLFFGSGTQLSVL.

The CDR3 is CASSRGGAGNEQFF. In DNA form, the CDR3 reads TGTGCCAGCAGCCGAGGGGGGGCGGGCAATGAGCAGTTCTTC. This chain connects TRBV27 to TRBJ2-1; the D gene is possibly TRBD2 (7 bases). Per the germline V gene, CDR1 is MNHEY and CDR2 is SMNVEV (reference sequence). The CDR3 consists of 14 residues. V lost 6 bases and J lost 6, with 15 bases in between.

The chain uses TRBV10-3 and TRBJ1-2; TRBD1 agrees at 11 bases. The CDR3 extends over 17 amino acids. Germline V gives CDR1 ENHRY, CDR2 SYGVKD. Trimming cost V 0 bases and J 2 bases; bases outside gene matches: 5. The CDR3 sequence is CAISESPGTGGNYGYTF. The CDR3 region has the DNA TGTGCCATCAGTGAGTCGCCCGGGACAGGGGGAAACTATGGCTACACCTTC.

This chain connects TRBV7-9 to TRBJ2-5; possibly TRBD1 for D (6 bases). Germline V gives CDR1 SEHNR, CDR2 FQNEAQ (reference sequence). CDR3 length equals 15 residues. The V end was cut by 1 base, the J end by 7 bases, with 16 bases between. The CDR3 loop reads CASSLEIRGSGTQYF. DNA of the CDR3: TGTGCCAGCAGCTTAGAAATCAGGGGAAGTGGGACCCAGTACTTC.

The chain joins TRBV2 to TRBJ2-7, with 9 bases that match TRBD1. J lost 4 bases, V lost 6 bases, and 4 bases had no gene match. Germline loops: CDR1 SNHLY, CDR2 FYNNEI. The CDR3 consists of 13 residues. The CDR3 sequence: CASRGTGIYEQYF. The CDR3 coding sequence is TGTGCCAGCAGGGGGACAGGGATATACGAGCAGTACTTC.

The chain has TRBV6-8 and TRBJ2-3; 7 bases are shared with TRBD2. J was trimmed by 2 bases and V by 5 bases; bases with no gene match: 4. Germline V lookup: CDR1 MNHGY, CDR2 SAAAGT. The CDR3 runs to 14 residues. CDR3 nucleotide sequence: TGTGCCAGCAGTCCCCTAGCGGTCACAGATACGCAGTATTTT. Translated: CASSPLAVTDTQYF.

The chain is built from TRBV6-1 and TRBJ2-3, with no clear D. The CDR3 contains 15 residues. Trimming took 5 bases from V and 7 from J, leaving 19 bases between them. Germline lookup yields CDR1 MNHNS and CDR2 SASEGT. The CDR3 coding sequence is TGTGCCAGCAGTCACCTATTAAACAGCGAGCATACGCAGTATTTT. Its protein is CASSHLLNSEHTQYF.